This is a list of T cell receptor beta chains from one sample in a study of shared clonotypes between healthy human individuals. Generated by immunoSEQ multiplex PCR, the TCRdb table keeps only in-frame clones and is missing some. The sample lists about 2.1 million clones, just under 95% occurring once. Sequenced: naive CD8+ T cells from PBMCs. The receptors stem from a man in his late teens or twenties in good health. Some clones in this sample may be carry-over from other donors' samples. Both conserved end residues are part of each CDR3. The order of the fields is J gene, V gene, CDR3 protein.

>TRBJ2-7|TRBV19
CASKQGFAGGPYEQYF
>TRBJ2-7|TRBV7-8
CASSLVDEGSNEQYF
>TRBJ2-2|TRBV11-2
CASSLTMQGGELFF
>TRBJ2-7|TRBV4-3
CASSEGWSGRVEQYF
>TRBJ1-5|TRBV30
CAWSGGQYRQPQHF
>TRBJ2-7|TRBV6-5
CASRIFVRGYEQYF
>TRBJ1-6|TRBV4-3
CASSQASLGRDSPLHF
>TRBJ2-7|TRBV6-5
CASSIVRGHYEQYF
>TRBJ1-5|TRBV7-6
CASRSEPGQPQHF
>TRBJ1-5|TRBV15
CATSNRDRVDQPQHF
>TRBJ2-2|TRBV28
CASSLTRTSVDAGELFF
>TRBJ2-7|TRBV12-2
CASRLVGWWRREQYF
>TRBJ1-5|TRBV15
CATSRDRWGNQPQHF
>TRBJ2-5|TRBV28
CASSLGQTIFAGPKETQYF
>TRBJ2-5|TRBV28
CASSIFQETQYF
>.|TRBV4-1
CASSQDSPGLASYEQYF
>TRBJ1-2|TRBV28
CASSLRPSSDLNYGYTF
>TRBJ2-7|TRBV7-9
CASSLAGPEQYF
>TRBJ2-7|TRBV9
CASSGTTGSYEQYF
>TRBJ2-7|TRBV7-3
CASSFTASYEQYF
>TRBJ2-7|TRBV27
CASSFGDRPGVEQYF
>TRBJ2-1|TRBV7-2
CASSFTRLPHNEQFF
>TRBJ1-1|TRBV29-1
CSVEDPRDSTEAFF
>TRBJ2-7|TRBV29-1
CSVRAPAGPGSYEQYF
>TRBJ2-7|TRBV11-2
CASSLGDYEQYF
>TRBJ1-1|TRBV27
CASSDSVVTVSEAFF
>TRBJ1-5|TRBV27
CASSLAGGQPQHF
>TRBJ2-1|TRBV7-6
CASSLGTSRNNEQFF
>TRBJ2-2|TRBV4-1
CASSQGNPRGQGFGELFF
>TRBJ1-3|TRBV9
CASSYLDTGNTIYF
>TRBJ2-5|TRBV27
CASSLIWTGGTETQYF
>TRBJ2-7|TRBV14
CASSQGWTGTSSEQYF
>TRBJ2-7|TRBV2
CASSFGEGLLYEQYF
>TRBJ2-1|TRBV2
CASSEEGREVYNEQFF
>TRBJ2-1|TRBV7-2
CAMARRERSYNEQFF
>TRBJ1-1|TRBV6-5
CASSGHRPTAFF
>TRBJ2-6|TRBV27
CASSFSGRFSVLTF
>TRBJ1-4|TRBV28
CASSSGQLRELFF
>TRBJ2-2|TRBV28
CASSTIGLWTGELFF
>TRBJ1-2|TRBV11-2
CASSLTPGQGVHGYTF
>TRBJ1-4|TRBV6-4
CASKRTAATNEKLFF
>TRBJ2-6|TRBV27
CASSLRGFRTNVLTF
>TRBJ2-1|TRBV2
CASSSPRDRGTYEQFF
>TRBJ1-1|TRBV5-5
CASSPNRGNTEAFF
>TRBJ2-7|TRBV9
CASSEGSSYEQYF
>TRBJ2-7|TRBV27
CASSFPPNSTREVYEQYF
>TRBJ2-3|TRBV5-1
CASSSADRAIDTQYF
>TRBJ2-1|TRBV7-9
CASTPAGSSYNEQFF
>TRBJ2-1|TRBV12-5
CASAPTPGQGHGGQFF
>TRBJ2-5|TRBV6-6
CASFSGTQETQYF
>TRBJ2-1|TRBV14
CASSRTKRLAADNEQFF
>TRBJ2-5|TRBV5-6
CASSSVGVRETQYF
>TRBJ2-2|TRBV28
CASTVGQGGTGELFF